This T cell receptor beta chain was observed in a study of blood T cell repertoires in COVID-19. TCRdb's table, derived via immunoSEQ multiplex PCR, lists solely in-frame clones and lacks some. The sample holds under 35,000 clones, roughly nine tenths seen once. The sequence was obtained from a human donor in a cohort sampled during active COVID-19. The sequenced material came from peripheral blood.

The CDR3 sequence: CASSLLGAIQYF. The CDR3 nucleotides read TGTGCCAGCAGTTTACTTGGAGCTATTCAGTACTTC. V usage is TRBV12-3 or TRBV12-4 and J usage is TRBJ2-4, with D uncertain. There are 12 residues in the CDR3. V lost 2 bases and J lost 10, with 9 bases in between.